This T cell receptor beta chain was found in a study of T cell changes during pregnancy in multiple sclerosis. This CDR3 region has 17 residues. V lost 2 bases and J lost 0, with 13 bases in between. Germline lookup yields CDR1 SGHAT and CDR2 FQNNGV. The table came from immunoSEQ multiplex PCR; TCRdb's copy has only in-frame clones and leaves some out. The sample lists about 83,000 clones; about nine tenths were seen once. The sequence was collected from a female donor in good health, serving as a control in a pregnancy study. Some clones in this sample may be carry-over from other donors' samples. The chain joins TRBV11-2 to TRBJ2-2; D gene uncertain. Sequences were derived from PBMCs, sampled in the first trimester of pregnancy. In nucleotides, the CDR3 is TGTGCCAGCAGCTTACAGGCTCTAACTCCGAACACCGGGGAGCTGTTTTTT. Translated: CASSLQALTPNTGELFF.